What follows are 10 T cell receptor beta chains derived from one specimen sequenced in a study of shared clonotypes between healthy human individuals. Some clones are missing from TCRdb's copy, which holds only in-frame ones; the method was immunoSEQ multiplex PCR. The sample records approximately 1.5 million clones, around 98.5% being singletons. Source material: naive CD4+ T cells sorted from blood. Subset reported: CD45RA+ positively selected. The origin of the receptors is a young man in good health.

The chain uses TRBV5-5 and TRBJ2-1; D is possibly TRBD1 (6 bases). Trimming left V 7 bases short and J 8 bases short, with 10 bases between. Germline CDR1 reads SGHKS; CDR2 reads YYEKEE (reference sequence). CDR3 length: 11 amino acids. CDR3 DNA sequence: TGTGCCAGCCTAAGGACAGATGAGCAGTTCTTC. Encoded protein: CASLRTDEQFF.

This sequence joins TRBV5-1 and TRBJ2-1; a weak D match, TRBD2 (5 bases). Trimming left V 4 bases short and J 8 bases short, with 16 bases between. CDR3 length: 14 amino acids. The germline gives CDR1 SGHRS, CDR2 YFSETQ. This chain's CDR3 is CASSALGTRDEQFF. CDR3 nucleotide sequence: TGCGCCAGCAGCGCCTTGGGCACGAGGGATGAGCAGTTCTTC.

This clone was counted a single time. The chain links TRBV28 to TRBJ1-2; D uncertain. V dropped 6 bases and J dropped 6 bases, with 8 bases sitting between them. There are 11 residues in the CDR3. Germline lookup yields CDR1 MDHEN and CDR2 SYDVKM. This chain's CDR3 is CASRRENGYTF. The CDR3 nucleotides are TGTGCCAGCAGGCGAGAGAATGGCTACACCTTC.

The J gene is TRBJ1-2, the V gene TRBV11-2, with D possibly matching TRBD1 (5 bases). In germline, CDR1 is SGHAT, CDR2 FQNNGV. Trimming shortened V by 4 bases and J by 14 bases, and 20 bases separated the two germline ends. The CDR3 is made up of 13 amino acids. CDR3 region: CASSSQTGTFGTF. CDR3 nucleotide sequence: TGTGCCAGCAGCTCACAAACGGGGACCTTTGGGACCTTC.

The chain combines TRBV11-2 with TRBJ2-1; 7 bases match TRBD1. Per the germline V gene, CDR1 is SGHAT and CDR2 is FQNNGV. V lost 3 bases, J lost 9 bases, and 8 bases stayed unmatched. CDR3 length: 14 residues. This chain's CDR3 is CASSFDRVRGEQFF. In DNA, the CDR3 is TGTGCCAGCAGCTTTGACAGGGTCCGGGGTGAGCAGTTCTTC.

The chain carries TRBV29-1 and TRBJ2-3; 9 nucleotides align to TRBD2. CDR1 SQVTM and CDR2 ANQGSEA come from the germline V gene. With 5 bases clipped from V and 4 bases from J, the junction kept 1 base outside the gene matches. CDR3 size: 12 residues. CDR3 residues: CSVLAGSDTQYF. The CDR3 nucleotides read TGCAGCGTTCTAGCGGGATCAGATACGCAGTATTTT.

V usage is TRBV13 and J usage is TRBJ2-7; the D is unclear. The CDR3 contains 14 residues. Germline CDR1 and CDR2: PRHDT and FYEKMQ (reference sequence). Trimming shortened V by 1 base and J by 6 bases, and 13 bases separated the two germline ends. The CDR3 DNA is TGTGCCAGCAGCTTAGTCCCAAAAGTTGGCGAGCAGTACTTC. Amino acids: CASSLVPKVGEQYF.

The chain joins TRBV4-3 to TRBJ1-2, with TRBD1 as a possible D gene (5 bases). CDR1 and CDR2 from the germline V gene are LGHNA and YSLEER. The V and J ends lost 3 bases and 4 bases respectively, with 15 bases between them. This CDR3 comprises 15 residues. The CDR3 spells CASSQALGGVYGYTF. The CDR3 DNA sequence: TGCGCCAGCAGCCAGGCTCTTGGGGGGGTCTATGGCTACACCTTC.

This clone has just one count. The rearrangement links TRBV9 to TRBJ1-1; perhaps TRBD1 as D (5 bases). V was cut by 0 bases and J by 4 bases, with 10 bases left in between. The V gene's germline CDR1 is SGDLS and CDR2 YYNGEE. The CDR3 length is 14 residues. CDR3 amino acids: CASSVEIGTTEAFF. CDR3 in DNA: TGTGCCAGCAGCGTAGAAATAGGGACCACTGAAGCTTTCTTT.

This chain uses TRBV19 with TRBJ1-1; D not certain. CDR3 size: 15 residues. The V end was cut by 1 base, the J end by 4 bases, with 13 bases between. The germline CDR1 and CDR2 sequences are LNHDA and SQIVND (reference sequence). The CDR3 reads CASSIGGSVGTEAFF. In DNA form, the CDR3 reads TGTGCCAGTAGTATAGGCGGGTCGGTCGGCACTGAAGCTTTCTTT. Drawing the rest from reference TRBV19 and TRBJ1-1, the complete variable domain is DGGITQSPKYLFRKEGQNVTLSCEQNLNHDAMYWYRQDPGQGLRLIYYSQIVNDFQKGDIAEGYSVSREKKESFPLTVTSAQKNPTAFYLCASSIGGSVGTEAFFGQGTRLTVV.